The clone carrying this T cell receptor beta chain was observed at least ten times. Library preparation (for TCRbeta) was performed with unique molecular identifiers. One entry per CDR3 protein results from TCRdb running MiXCR on the PCR reads. The data show hundreds of thousands of distinct CDR3 sequences, with around 11% seen just once and roughly 2.6% held by the top ten. Looked up from germline, CDR1 is SGHRS and CDR2 is YFSETQ. This CDR3 comprises 13 residues. Trimming left V 6 bases short and J 4 bases short, with 10 bases between. The entry originates in a study of T-cell reconstitution after alpha-beta-depleted transplantation in children.

The chain uses TRBV5-1 and TRBJ1-4; D may be TRBD1 (6 bases). The specimen comprised PBMCs from the stem cell graft donor, sampled from the stem cell graft. This TCR was sampled from a human donor who donated a stem cell graft to a child with acute lymphoblastic leukemia. Here the CDR3 reads CASTQGINEKLFF. The CDR3 region has the DNA TGCGCCAGCACGCAGGGGATTAATGAAAAACTGTTTTTT. The full variable domain, its missing parts supplied by reference TRBV5-1 and TRBJ1-4, is KAGVTQTPRYLIKTRGQQVTLSCSPISGHRSVSWYQQTPGQGLQFLFEYFSETQRNKGNFPGRFSGRQFSNSRSEMNVSTLELGDSALYLCASTQGINEKLFFGSGTQLSVL.